This TCR beta chain was identified during a study of brain T cells in children with intractable seizures. J lost 4 bases, V lost 1 base, and 3 bases had no gene match. In germline, CDR1 is LGHDT, CDR2 YNNKEL (reference sequence). The CDR3 loop spans 15 amino acids. This table comes from immunoSEQ multiplex PCR, and its TCRdb copy is limited to in-frame clones, with some not included. Counted here are under 400,000 clones, 85% to 95% occurring once; the ten biggest clones make up roughly 5.8%. Time point of the sample: blood from clinic visit 5 months post-surgery; TSC patient then seizure free. Patients received at least one anti-epileptic drug before surgery.

The chain is built from TRBV3-1 (or the pseudogene TRBV3-2) and TRBJ1-5; TRBD1 matches 8 bases. This receptor was taken from a boy under three years old with tuberous sclerosis and intractable seizures. Sequenced here: peripheral blood, sampled approximately 5 months after surgery. For the CDR3, the DNA is TGTGCCAGCAGCCAAGGGACAGGGACTAATCAGCCCCAGCATTTT. Its protein product is CASSQGTGTNQPQHF.